Detailed here is one TCR beta chain. Its antigen remains undetermined. A roughly 2.6 ml peripheral blood sample was drawn into PAXgene tubes per donor and stored at -80°C. Total RNA was isolated from whole blood with the PAXgene blood miRNA kit on an automated QIAcube, without T cell sorting. Peripheral blood from monozygotic twin pairs who were concordant or discordant for inflammatory bowel disease underwent deep TCRalpha and TCRbeta repertoire profiling using unique molecular barcoding. For every twin pair, smoking habits were documented, and each individual was categorised as a current, former or never smoker. The sample comes from a study of monozygotic twins with inflammatory bowel disease (dated 2019 in TCRdb). About the investigation overall: In total, approximately 28 monozygotic twin pairs made up the full study: 19 Danish pairs, all IBD-discordant, plus nine German pairs, of which four were IBD-concordant and five were IBD-discordant. Within discordant pairs, disease-associated traits were sought mainly by comparing IBD patients with their genetically identical healthy co-twins. Each individual had, on average, about 151 000 unique TCRalpha sequences and 181 000 unique TCRbeta sequences available for analysis. What the work shows at the level of the full study, not this receptor alone: IBD patients had lower TCRbeta repertoire diversity, measured by the inverse Simpson index, than their healthy co-twins. Because patients received different immunosuppressive treatments, the repertoires may have picked up extra background noise and variability between individuals. Compared with healthy twins, IBD patients had fewer clonotypes in common with other individuals, a difference most pronounced in patients showing signs of disease activity. Distinction between different T cell subtypes could not be achieved in the analysis. No difference in repertoire similarity was observed between concordant and discordant twins, possibly owing to limited statistical power. No single strong signal or clonotype linked to IBD turned up in the results, so the idea that one exists was not supported.

The library was built by means of 5' RACE. For each TCR library, around 4,000 ng of total RNA was used. For each sample, cDNA synthesis with SMARTScribe reverse transcriptase was split into eight separate reactions. Unique molecular identifiers containing a 6-nucleotide sample barcode were introduced through template switching during cDNA synthesis. TCRalpha and TCRbeta cDNA was amplified in two nested PCRs of about 17 and 10 cycles, and bead purification was carried out after each PCR. Before amplification, the cDNA was both treated with uracil DNA-glycosylase and purified with the QIAquick PCR purification kit. The second PCR added Illumina TruSeq-compatible adapters along with sample-specific barcodes. TapeStation and Qubit were used to check library quality and concentration, and 4 to 6 ng of each library went into the pool. Sequencing of the pooled libraries was done on an Illumina HiSeq2500 single-index Rapid Run using custom sequencing primers and 2 x 100 bp reads. The original pipeline was this. MiGEC version 1.2.6 was used for UMI-based consensus assembly, which corrected PCR and sequencing errors. MiXCR version 2.1.1 handled V(D)J alignment, clonotype assembly and CDR3 extraction. To normalise gene usage, clonotype sharing and MAIT/NKT TCR abundance, the top 1000, 10 000 and 20 000 clonotypes in each sample were analysed. After downsampling to 27 000 UMIs, diversity was calculated as the inverse Simpson index using the vegan R package. Paired Mann-Whitney U tests on discordant twin pairs were used, with Benjamini-Hochberg multiple-testing correction. Through TCRdb reprocessing, the reads give one entry per CDR3 protein sequence; DNA is omitted. These V and J calls are TCRdb output, not the study's own analysis. This sample's clone table shows under 150,000 distinct CDR3 sequences. The ten largest clones represent about 2.6% of the sample.

This clonotype was obtained from a human donor with ulcerative colitis or Crohn's disease, or a healthy co-twin of an affected twin (not recorded which). The sequencing input was blood.

The CDR3 reads as follows: CSAMGGAGTEAFF. Recombination connected TRBV20-1 to TRBJ1-1; the TCRdb D gene call, TRBD1, has no DNA to confirm it. The CDR3 measures 13 amino acids from cysteine to phenylalanine. Only the protein is on record. Per the germline V gene (reference sequence), DFQATT is the CDR1 and SNEGSKA is the CDR2.